Detailed here is one T cell receptor (beta chain). Under the authors' procedure: Reference gene primer amplification in the assay estimated nucleated cell counts. The table came from immunoSEQ multiplex PCR; TCRdb's copy has only in-frame clones and leaves some out. V and J calls and clone size are given by that table; D and trimming were obtained from the DNA. The data contain under 400,000 clones, about 90% of them singletons. The sample originates from a study of blood T cell repertoires in COVID-19. Germline V gene data show CDR1 as LNHNV and CDR2 as YYDKDF (reference sequence). V lost 4 bases and J lost 7; bases outside the gene matches: 7. This CDR3 comprises 14 residues.

The specimen was peripheral blood. The chain employs TRBV15 and TRBJ2-1; 7 bases align to TRBD2. This sequence originates from a woman aged 25 to 39 with COVID-19, enrolled during active disease. The CDR3 DNA follows: TGTGCCACCAGCATAACTAGGGGAGGGAATGAGCAGTTCTTC. Translating it yields CATSITRGGNEQFF.